The entry below gives a single TCR beta chain sequence along with its context. The target antigen is unknown. Germline V gene data show CDR1 as LNHDA and CDR2 as SQIVND (reference sequence). The CDR3 spans 13 residues. J gave up 7 bases and V 5 bases, and 7 bases lay outside the gene matches. This entry belongs to a study of cytomegalovirus exposure and HLA in healthy donors. Study results and limitations: The majority of TCR sequences were rare, yet some public TCRs appeared in many donors. TCR association rates varied by HLA locus in a later analysis, with DRB1 highest and HLA-C lowest. A later analysis reportedly found fewer N-insertions in an Asian-associated ancestry cluster than the roughly 670-donor mean.

A multiplex PCR was run with 60 Vbeta primers and 13 Jbeta primers. Authors' analysis steps: There were about 80 million unique TCR beta chains by a later count, and approximately 12 million of them were shared. The data were produced by immunoSEQ multiplex PCR, yet TCRdb's version contains in-frame clones alone and is incomplete. The V and J calls and clone size were taken over from that table, and D and trimming were inferred from the DNA. The repertoire holds over 150,000 clones, with roughly 80% as singletons. The sequence was collected from a male donor in good health and CMV-seropositive. The chain links TRBV19 to TRBJ1-2; 7 bases are a match to TRBD1. Material: PBMCs. CDR3 in amino acids: CASSRQGSSGYTF. The DNA of the CDR3 is TGTGCCAGTAGTCGACAGGGTTCGTCTGGCTACACCTTC.